The clone carrying this T cell receptor (beta chain) turned up a few times. The V end lost 7 bases, the J end lost 2 bases, and 12 bases lay between the germline ends. CDR3 length equals 13 residues. Germline lookup yields CDR1 SGHAT and CDR2 FQDESV (reference sequence). The authors' processing: The authors estimated nucleated cell counts from reference gene primer amplification. TCRdb's copy holds only in-frame clones and misses some; the assay was immunoSEQ multiplex PCR. V, J and clone size reflect that table, while D and trimming were determined from the DNA. The sample includes 100,000 to 150,000 clones, more than 85% of them seen just once. The sample belongs to a study of blood T cell repertoires in COVID-19. Study in general: Researchers got acute and convalescent COVID-19 samples from the United States, Italy and Spain.

Sample: peripheral blood. This receptor was taken from a man aged 55 to 69 with COVID-19, enrolled during active disease. The rearrangement uses TRBV11-1 and TRBJ2-7; D possibly corresponds to TRBD1 (5 bases). CDR3 amino acids: CASNNRGTYEQYF. The CDR3 bases are TGTGCCAGCAACAATAGGGGAACCTACGAGCAGTACTTC.